The source of this T cell receptor beta chain is a study of T cell responses to AZD1222 COVID-19 vaccine. General study results and limits: When two AZD1222 doses had been given, Spike-specific TCR breadth and depth rose. Regions left unmutated in variants are reportedly the target of nearly half of spike-specific TCRs. Among the donors, most were white British and more were female, and clonal diversity was possibly underestimated. The study identified only six AZD1222 recipients as seropositive at baseline.

Profiled with immunoSEQ multiplex PCR; TCRdb holds only in-frame clones, not every one. The repertoire has some 92,000 clones, roughly 88% of them found once; the top ten carry less than 3.5%. About this clone itself: The antigen is unknown.

CDR3 size: 14 residues. Germline CDR1 SEHNR, CDR2 FQNEAQ (reference sequence). V was shortened by 3 bases and J by 1 base, with 9 bases between the two germline ends. The source material was peripheral blood, sampled on day 0 of AZD1222 vaccination. This receptor was identified in an adult in good health. The rearrangement uses TRBV7-9 and TRBJ1-2; D ambiguous. For the CDR3, the DNA is TGTGCCAGCAGCTTCGGTTTGGGTAACTATGGCTACACCTTC. This translates into CASSFGLGNYGYTF.